The 17 T cell receptor beta chains given below trace back to one sample, sequenced in a study of blood T cells in healthy people across ages. For the second PCR, which ran for roughly 7 to 11 cycles, a sample-barcoded 5' primer and a J-beta primer mix were used. TCRdb reprocessed the 5' RACE reads with MiXCR, giving one entry per CDR3 protein. This sample yields roughly 790,000 distinct CDR3 sequences, of which about 42% are seen a single time; roughly 20% belongs to the top ten. The sequencing input was blood. These receptors were taken from a woman aged 55-70 years in good health.

The genes are TRBV6-5 and TRBJ1-6; possibly TRBD1 for D (5 bases). The CDR3 is 15 amino acids. The ends were cut back, 9 bases at V and 7 bases at J, with 19 bases in the middle. CDR1 is MNHEY and CDR2 is SVGAGI in the germline V gene. This chain's CDR3 is CASTPGSRVNSPLHF. Here the CDR3 DNA reads TGTGCCAGTACCCCTGGGAGCAGGGTGAATTCACCCCTCCACTTT.

This rearrangement joins TRBV19 to TRBJ2-3, with D possibly TRBD1 on 7 matching bases. V was pared by 1 base and J by 2 bases, with 13 bases between. There are 16 residues in the CDR3. The germline V gene encodes CDR1 LNHDA and CDR2 SQIVND (reference sequence). The CDR3, as DNA: TGTGCCAGTAGTATAGCGAACAGGGGACTCACAGATACGCAGTATTTT. Translated, it gives CASSIANRGLTDTQYF.

The chain links TRBV5-6 to TRBJ2-1; D call uncertain. Trimming removed 1 base at V and 6 bases at J, with 14 bases between. The CDR3 is made up of 15 amino acids. Germline-derived CDR1 and CDR2 are SGHDT and YYEEEE. As DNA, the CDR3 is TGTGCCAGCAGCTTGAACGTAGCTAAAGGCAATGAGCAGTTCTTC. Its translation: CASSLNVAKGNEQFF. The full variable domain, rest sourced from reference TRBV5-6 and TRBJ2-1, is DAGVTQSPTHLIKTRGQQVTLRCSPKSGHDTVSWYQQALGQGPQFIFQYYEEEERQRGNFPDRFSGHQFPNYSSELNVNALLLGDSALYLCASSLNVAKGNEQFFGPGTRLTVL.

The chain combines TRBV7-2 with TRBJ1-5; D remains ambiguous. This CDR3 comprises 14 residues. Germline-derived CDR1 and CDR2 are SGHTA and FQGNSA. V gave up 1 base and J gave up 5 bases, with 9 bases separating them. CDR3 nucleotides: TGTGCCAGCAGCTTAGGTGCGAGCGATCAGCCCCAGCATTTT. Its protein product is CASSLGASDQPQHF.

The chain has TRBV5-1 and TRBJ2-1; D uncertain. Germline loops: CDR1 SGHRS, CDR2 YFSETQ. The CDR3 runs to 13 residues. V lost 2 bases and J lost 8, with 11 bases in between. CDR3 amino acids: CASSFQSGDEQFF. The CDR3 region has the DNA TGCGCCAGCAGCTTCCAGAGTGGTGATGAGCAGTTCTTC.

This clonotype showed up just a few times. The chain couples TRBV11-2 to TRBJ2-3; maybe TRBD2 (6 bases). CDR1 SGHAT and CDR2 FQNNGV come from the germline V gene. With 5 bases removed from V and 2 bases from J, the gap between germline ends came to 23 bases. The CDR3 spans 18 residues. Here the CDR3 DNA reads TGTGCCAGCAGCATCGGTATCCTAGCGCATTATTCCACAGATACGCAGTATTTT. It translates to CASSIGILAHYSTDTQYF.

This clonotype was recorded at least ten times. This chain uses TRBV18 with TRBJ2-7; D not resolved. CDR1 and CDR2 from the germline V gene are KGHSH and LQKENI. This CDR3 comprises 15 residues. V was trimmed by 2 bases and J by 5 bases, leaving 16 bases between them. In DNA, the CDR3 is TGTGCCAGCTCACCAAAACTTGCTGGGCAGAACGAGCAGTACTTC. This translates into CASSPKLAGQNEQYF.

Here the CDR3 DNA reads TGTGCCAGCAGCTTAGGGGTATTAAGGCGGGGGGGCTTAGCAATTGAGCAGTACTTC. It translates to CASSLGVLRRGGLAIEQYF. The V call is TRBV7-8, the J call TRBJ2-5; 9 bases line up with TRBD2. Germline CDR1 SGHVS, CDR2 FQNEAQ. Unmatched junction bases numbered 23, after V lost 1 base and J lost 11 bases. This CDR3 is built from 19 residues.

With respect to this clonotype: One end of the junction does not line up with germline, which may come from a read error. V is TRBV6-2 or TRBV6-3 and J is TRBJ2-1; no definite D call. The CDR3 runs 14 residues. Looked up from germline, CDR1 is MNHEY and CDR2 is SVGEGT. The CDR3 bases are TGTGCCAGCACCTACGCGGTGTCCTACGATGAGCAGTTCTTC. It specifies CASTYAVSYDEQFF.

A remark on this clonotype: One end of the junction is discordant with germline, which a read error may explain. V usage is TRBV7-7 and J usage is TRBJ2-1, with 16 positions matching TRBD2. Germline CDR1 reads SSHAT; CDR2 reads FNYEAQ (reference sequence). The CDR3 consists of 17 residues. The CDR3 nucleotides are TGTGCTAGCAGCCCTCGGTCGGGACTAGCGGGAGGGCATGAGCAGTTCTTC. Translated, it gives CASSPRSGLAGGHEQFF.

The genes are TRBV15 and TRBJ2-1; D is ambiguous. The DNA end lines up better with TRBJ2-7; the J call may be wrong. The germline CDR1 and CDR2 sequences are LNHNV and YYDKDF (reference sequence). This CDR3 comprises 15 residues. CDR3 sequence reads: CATSRDASRPYEQYF. The CDR3 nucleotides read TGTGCCACCAGCAGAGATGCAAGCAGGCCCTACGAGCAGTACTTC.

Only a few counts were recorded for this clonotype. This chain connects TRBV2 to TRBJ2-3, with a tentative D call TRBD2 (6 bases). The CDR3 sequence is 12 residues long. V was clipped by 6 bases and J by 11 bases, with 15 bases between them. Looked up from germline, CDR1 is SNHLY and CDR2 is FYNNEI. The CDR3 sequence: CASRGVPGEQYF. DNA of the CDR3: TGTGCCAGCAGGGGGGTTCCGGGGGAGCAGTATTTT.

In DNA, the CDR3 is TGTGCCAGCTCACCCGTTACGCGGGATACGCAGTATTTT. It yields the protein CASSPVTRDTQYF. The gene calls are TRBV18 and TRBJ2-3, with unresolved D. The V and J ends lost 3 bases and 6 bases respectively, with 10 bases between them. The CDR3 runs 13 residues. Germline values: CDR1 KGHSH, CDR2 LQKENI.

V gene TRBV30 combines with J gene TRBJ1-1; 7 bases are shared with TRBD1. CDR3 size: 15 residues. J lost 0 bases, V lost 4 bases, and 8 bases had no gene match. Germline V gene data show CDR1 as GTSNPN and CDR2 as SVGIG (reference sequence). The CDR3 loop is CAWTRQGPMNTEAFF. The CDR3 region has the DNA TGTGCCTGGACTCGACAGGGCCCTATGAACACTGAAGCTTTCTTT.

About this clonotype itself: This sequence may be a read error, since a much larger clone differs from it by one base. The chain uses TRBV14 and TRBJ2-6; no reliable D call. Trimming shortened V by 5 bases and J by 2 bases, and 7 bases separated the two germline ends. The germline V gene encodes CDR1 SGHDN and CDR2 FVKESK. The CDR3 runs 14 residues. The CDR3 loop is CASSSNPGANVLTF. For the CDR3, the DNA is TGTGCCAGCAGCAGCAACCCTGGGGCCAACGTCCTGACTTTC.

This clonotype was seen repeatedly, ten times or more. The gene calls are TRBV9 and TRBJ2-7; D possibly corresponds to TRBD2 (6 bases). Germline loops: CDR1 SGDLS, CDR2 YYNGEE. V was pared by 4 bases and J by 2 bases, with 16 bases between. The CDR3 contains 15 residues. For the CDR3, the DNA is TGTGCCAGCAGCCCCCGGAGGGCACTCACCTACGAGCAGTACTTC. The encoded protein is CASSPRRALTYEQYF.

This clonotype appeared a few times. V is TRBV9 and J is TRBJ2-7, with 12 bases lining up with TRBD2. CDR1 and CDR2 from the germline V gene are SGDLS and YYNGEE. Trimming removed 3 bases from V and 7 bases from J; junction bases left unmatched: 8. The CDR3 sequence is 15 residues long. The CDR3 loop reads CASSETGTSGFEQYF. CDR3 nucleotide sequence: TGTGCCAGCAGCGAGACCGGGACTAGCGGGTTTGAGCAGTACTTC.